Listed below are T cell receptor beta chains from one sample, sequenced in a study of CD8 T cells in Susac syndrome. Each CDR3 protein is one row after TCRdb ran MiXCR on the immunoSEQ multiplex PCR reads. The sample has 250,000 to 300,000 distinct CDR3 sequences; around 83% are singletons. Sequencing was carried out using CD8+ T cells from PBMCs. These TCRs come from a human donor with multiple sclerosis. CDR3s include the opening cysteine and the closing phenylalanine or tryptophan. The D gene is left open where the match is weak. The size entry is marked missing in some rows and otherwise reads once, few, many or a size class.

j_call d_call clone_size v_call cdr3_nt cdr3_aa
TRBJ2-7 TRBD2 - TRBV7-9 TGTGCCAGCAGCTTAGGGGGCGGGAGGAACTACGAGCAGTACTTC CASSLGGGRNYEQYF
TRBJ2-3 - - TRBV6-1 TGTGCCAGCAGCCCTCAGGTCGGGGCGATCACAGATACGCAGTATTTT CASSPQVGAITDTQYF
TRBJ1-5 - - TRBV19 TGTGCCAGTAGTATAGATGGTGAGATTGGTGATAATCAGCCCCAGCATTTT CASSIDGEIGDNQPQHF
TRBJ2-7 TRBD1 - TRBV30 TGTGCCCGGAGCGGACAGGGTTCCCACGAGCAGTACTTC CARSGQGSHEQYF
TRBJ2-2 - once TRBV24-1 TGTGCCACCAGTGATTTCGAAGTGACCGGGGAGCTGTTTTTT CATSDFEVTGELFF
TRBJ1-2 - - TRBV6-1 TGTGCCAGCAGTGAATGGACGAGGGGAAGAGGGGGCTACACCTTC CASSEWTRGRGGYTF
TRBJ2-2 - - TRBV30 TGTGCCTGGACCCCCACCACCGGGGAGCTGTTTTTT CAWTPTTGELFF
TRBJ2-1 - - TRBV5-4 TGTGCCAGCAGCCAACACACCTATGAGCAGTTCTTC CASSQHTYEQFF
TRBJ2-5 - - TRBV11-2 TGTGCCAGCAGCTTAGAGGTAGAGACCCAGTACTTC CASSLEVETQYF
TRBJ2-3 - - TRBV19 TGTGCCAGTAGTATCTCGGTCACAGATACGCAGTATTTT CASSISVTDTQYF
TRBJ2-5 - - TRBV30 TGTGCCTGGAGTGATTATCGGGAGACCCAGTACTTC CAWSDYRETQYF
TRBJ1-3 - - TRBV7-9 TGTGCCAGCAGCTTTGAAAGGGATGGAAACACCATATATTTT CASSFERDGNTIYF
TRBJ2-3 - - TRBV19 TGTGCCAGTAGTATATATGGGACGGGGGCGGATACGCAGTATTTT CASSIYGTGADTQYF
TRBJ2-7 - once TRBV5-6 TGTGCCAGTACTGGGGCAGCCTACGAGCAGTACTTC CASTGAAYEQYF
TRBJ1-2 - - TRBV6-5 TGTGCCAGCAGTTACGGGGGTGGTTATGGCTACACCTTC CASSYGGGYGYTF
TRBJ2-1 TRBD2 once TRBV4-1 TGCGCCAGCAGCCATTCGGGAGGGGTCGAGCAGTTCTTC CASSHSGGVEQFF
TRBJ2-5 - few TRBV6-6 TGTGCCAGCAGTTACGGGACCCAAGAGACCCAGTACTTC CASSYGTQETQYF
TRBJ1-2 TRBD1 - TRBV29-1 TGCAGCGTAGACAGGGTGGTCTATGGCTACACCTTC CSVDRVVYGYTF
TRBJ2-5 - - TRBV7-9 TGTGCCAGCAGCTTGGTAGAAGAGACCCAGTACTTC CASSLVEETQYF
TRBJ1-5 TRBD1 - TRBV12-3/TRBV12-4 TGTGCCAGCAGCTCCAGGGGGCGTGAGCCCCAGCATTTT CASSSRGREPQHF
TRBJ2-7 - - TRBV30 TGTGCCTGGAGCGGGGGCGGGACCTACGAGCAGTACTTC CAWSGGGTYEQYF
TRBJ2-5 - - TRBV3-1 TGTGCCAGCAGCCAAGGTCTCAGTCCCCAAGAGACCCAGTACTTC CASSQGLSPQETQYF
TRBJ2-5 TRBD2 once TRBV12-3/TRBV12-4 TGTGCCAGCAGTTTACTAGCGGGAGCAGTGGAGACCCAGTACTTC CASSLLAGAVETQYF
TRBJ2-7 TRBD1 few TRBV28 TGTGCCAGCAGTAGACCGGGACAGGGCTACGAGCAGTACTTC CASSRPGQGYEQYF
TRBJ1-1 - - TRBV30 TGTGCCTGGTCGGTGAGTGGGGGCGCTGAAGCTTTCTTT CAWSVSGGAEAFF
TRBJ1-2 - - TRBV27 TGTGCCAGCAGGGCCCACACCAACTATGGCTACACCTTC CASRAHTNYGYTF
TRBJ2-5 TRBD2 once TRBV10-3 TGTGCCATCAGTGAGAAGGCGGGAGGAGCCCAAGAGACCCAGTACTTC CAISEKAGGAQETQYF
TRBJ2-1 - - TRBV9 TGTGCCAGCAGCGCGGAGGCAGGGCGGGACAATGAGCAGTTCTTC CASSAEAGRDNEQFF
TRBJ2-3 - - TRBV11-2 TGTGCCAGCAGCTCCTCGCCGGGACGGGGAACAGATACGCAGTATTTT CASSSSPGRGTDTQYF
TRBJ2-7 TRBD1 once TRBV20-1 TGCAGTGCTATGATAGGGACAGGTGCCTACGAGCAGTACTTC CSAMIGTGAYEQYF
TRBJ1-5 - once TRBV6-1 TGTGCCACCCTAAAGGGGACCAATAGCAATCAGCCCCAGCATTTT CATLKGTNSNQPQHF
TRBJ1-5 TRBD1 - TRBV12-3/TRBV12-4 TGTGCCAGCAGATCCCGGGACAGTAGCAATCAGCCCCAGCATTTT CASRSRDSSNQPQHF
TRBJ2-3 TRBD2 - TRBV9 TGTGCCAGCAGCGCCGTACCCGTAGCGGGAGCTCGCACAGATACGCAGTATTTT CASSAVPVAGARTDTQYF
TRBJ2-7 TRBD1 - TRBV2 TGTGCCAGCAGTTACACCGGGACAGGCTCCTACGAGCAGTACTTC CASSYTGTGSYEQYF
TRBJ2-3 - once TRBV7-3 TGTGCCAGCAGCTCGAAAACGCGGGAAAATACGCAGTATTTT CASSSKTRENTQYF
TRBJ2-3 - once TRBV6-5 TGTGCCAGCAGTTATGAGACAGGCACAGATACGCAGTATTTT CASSYETGTDTQYF
TRBJ2-7 - - TRBV6-1 TGTGCCAGCATGAGGTCTTCCATTGACGAGCAGTACTTC CASMRSSIDEQYF
TRBJ2-1 - - TRBV4-1 TGCGCCAGCAGCCACCCAAGGAGCGGGTTAACCTACAATGAGCAGTTCTTC CASSHPRSGLTYNEQFF
TRBJ2-1 - - TRBV9 TGTGCCAGCAGTCCAGGGGCCCTCAGTGAGCAGTTCTTC CASSPGALSEQFF
TRBJ2-7 - - TRBV27 TGTGCCAGCAGTTATCGGCAGGCCTCCTACGAGCAGTACTTC CASSYRQASYEQYF
TRBJ2-3 TRBD2 - TRBV7-8 TGTGCCAGCAGCGCGGGACTAGCGGGCGTTACTAGCACAGATACGCAGTATTTT CASSAGLAGVTSTDTQYF
TRBJ2-3 - - TRBV12-5 TGTGCTAGTGGTTTGAACCCGCTAGCGGATACGCAGTATTTT CASGLNPLADTQYF
TRBJ2-1 TRBD2 - TRBV3-1 TGTGCCAGCAGCCAAGCACGGGAGGGGGATAATGAGCAGTTCTTC CASSQAREGDNEQFF
TRBJ1-6 TRBD1 - TRBV2 TGTGCCAGCAGAGAGGCCGGACAGGGTTATAATTCACCCCTCCACTTT CASREAGQGYNSPLHF
TRBJ1-1 - - TRBV27 TGTGCCAGCAGTTTATCGCGGGCCTCCGGGGGCGGTAGAATGAACACTGAAGCTTTCTTT CASSLSRASGGGRMNTEAFF
TRBJ2-3 TRBD2 - TRBV3-1 TGTGCCAGCAGCCATTTCGGGACTAGCGGCACAGATACGCAGTATTTT CASSHFGTSGTDTQYF
TRBJ2-1 TRBD2 once TRBV6-5 TGTGCCAGCAGTTCCCTCGGGAGCGGGAGATCCTACAATGAGCAGTTCTTC CASSSLGSGRSYNEQFF